This T cell receptor beta chain stems from a study of blood T cells in healthy people across ages (dated by TCRdb to 2015 to 2017). Some background on the complete study: In model experiments, roughly one uniquely barcoded TCR beta cDNA molecule per two T cells was captured by template switching. Donors of different ages were randomly distributed across sequencing lanes to avoid experimental bias. Age-related changes in TCR beta repertoire diversity were measured in the study by deep sequencing normalized with unique cDNA molecular identifiers. Using the same blood draw, the study looked at two additional independent replicas of 1 million unique cDNA reads for two donors, one aged 18 to 29 and the other aged 80 or older. The donors were split into four age groups: young (average 16 years), middle-aged (39), aged (more than 55) and long-lived (about 82).

Systemically healthy Caucasian individuals from Russia, around 38 in total and aged about 6 to 100 years, were included as donors. Each donor gave around 9.9 milliliters of peripheral blood, collected into EDTA-treated Vacutainer tubes. Ficoll-Paque density-gradient centrifugation was used to isolate PBMCs, with at least 7 million per sample. Total RNA, at least 5 micrograms per sample, was extracted from PBMCs with Trizol reagent. Naive CD45RAhigh/CD27high T cell percentages were measured by flow cytometry on a PBMC aliquot from every donor. Broader findings and caveats from the paper: Observed TCR beta diversity per million T cells fell roughly linearly with age, and a significant reduction was already apparent by age roughly 40. Because profiling used bulk unsorted PBMCs, naive and antigen-experienced compartments could not be compared conclusively. A strong correlation was found between observed TCR beta diversity and the percentage of naive T cells measured by flow cytometry. Compared with the aged group, more naive CD4+ T cells, fewer expanded clones and increased TCR diversity were shown by the long-lived group, suggesting age selection. Donor CMV infection status was unknown, potentially confounding age-related changes in expanded clonotypes. Estimates of total diversity from one million sequenced T cells were regarded as lower bounds and underestimates.

For this clonotype: What antigen it recognizes has not been identified. No clone much larger than this one lies a single base away; base qualities are absent.

Libraries were made using 5' RACE. These reads were obtained on an Illumina HiSeq 2500. A second PCR of roughly 7 to 12 cycles was performed with a sample-barcoded 5' primer and a J-beta primer mix. Each TCR beta cDNA molecule received a unique molecular identifier from a template-switch 5' adaptor carrying 12 random nucleotides. At least 2.5 million CDR3-containing paired-end reads were obtained from each sample. The Mint cDNA synthesis kit, primed by a TRBC-specific oligonucleotide, was used to synthesize first-strand cDNA from all RNA. Following uracil-DNA glycosylase treatment, all cDNA underwent a first 18-cycle PCR with the universal primers M1SS and BC2_uni_R. The authors' analysis ran thus. For normalization, 1 million high-quality reads were randomly selected from each sample, with every read carrying a distinct molecular identifier. Instead of being binned into consensus sequences, reads that shared molecular identifiers were thrown out. MiTCR, run with a Q25 quality threshold and the strictest error-elimination algorithm, handled CDR3 identification, clonotype clustering and error correction. A nonparametric unseen species model with Euler transformation was used to estimate a lower bound on total TCR beta diversity. In TCRdb, the public reads were trimmed at Q25 with fastp and aligned with MiXCR, with productive beta chains retained. One record per CDR3 amino acid sequence lists the most common genes and DNA. The V and J calls were not made by the authors but by TCRdb's processing. This sample is represented by 700,000 to 950,000 distinct CDR3 sequences; 40% to 45% of them were singletons. The ten largest account for 20% to 25% of the sample.

This receptor was taken from a woman in her sixties in good health. The sample comprised blood.

The CDR3 protein is CATSRDSGRTEAFF. The nucleotide sequence reads TGTGCCACCAGCAGAGATTCAGGACGGACTGAAGCTTTCTTT. The chain employs TRBV15 and TRBJ1-1, with the D gene uncertain. Trimming costs V 0 bases and J 5 bases, and their ends lie 10 bases apart. Reading from cysteine to phenylalanine, the CDR3 counts 14 amino acids. Only the CDR3 DNA stays, 42 bases, in frame from base 1. From the germline V gene (reference sequence), CDR1 is LNHNV and CDR2 is YYDKDF.